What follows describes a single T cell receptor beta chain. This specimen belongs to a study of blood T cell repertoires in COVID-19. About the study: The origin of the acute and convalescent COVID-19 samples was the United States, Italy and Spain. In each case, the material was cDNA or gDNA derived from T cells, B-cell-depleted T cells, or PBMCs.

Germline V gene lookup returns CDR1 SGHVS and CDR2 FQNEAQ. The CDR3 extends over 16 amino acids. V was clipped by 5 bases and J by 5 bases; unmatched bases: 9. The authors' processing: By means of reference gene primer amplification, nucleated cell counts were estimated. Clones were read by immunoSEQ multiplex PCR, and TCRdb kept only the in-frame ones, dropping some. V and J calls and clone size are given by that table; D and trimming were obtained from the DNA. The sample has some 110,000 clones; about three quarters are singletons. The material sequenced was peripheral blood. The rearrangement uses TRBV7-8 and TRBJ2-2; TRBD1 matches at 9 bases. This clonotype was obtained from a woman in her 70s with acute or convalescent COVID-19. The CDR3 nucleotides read TGTGCCAGCAGCCATCCCGACAGGGGGGAAACCGGGGAGCTGTTTTTT. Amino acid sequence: CASSHPDRGETGELFF.